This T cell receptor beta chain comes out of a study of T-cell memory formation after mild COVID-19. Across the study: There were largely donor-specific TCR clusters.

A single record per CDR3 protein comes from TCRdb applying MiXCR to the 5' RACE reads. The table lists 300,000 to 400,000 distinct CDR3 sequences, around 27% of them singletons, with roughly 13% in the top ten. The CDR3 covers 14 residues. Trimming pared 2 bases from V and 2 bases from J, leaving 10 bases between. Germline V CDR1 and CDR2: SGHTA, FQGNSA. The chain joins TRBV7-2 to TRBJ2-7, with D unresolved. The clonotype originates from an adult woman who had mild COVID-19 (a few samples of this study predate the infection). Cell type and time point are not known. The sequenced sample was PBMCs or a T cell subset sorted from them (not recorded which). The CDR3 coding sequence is TGTGCCAGCAGCTTATTGGTAGGCCCCTACGAGCAGTACTTC. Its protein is CASSLLVGPYEQYF.